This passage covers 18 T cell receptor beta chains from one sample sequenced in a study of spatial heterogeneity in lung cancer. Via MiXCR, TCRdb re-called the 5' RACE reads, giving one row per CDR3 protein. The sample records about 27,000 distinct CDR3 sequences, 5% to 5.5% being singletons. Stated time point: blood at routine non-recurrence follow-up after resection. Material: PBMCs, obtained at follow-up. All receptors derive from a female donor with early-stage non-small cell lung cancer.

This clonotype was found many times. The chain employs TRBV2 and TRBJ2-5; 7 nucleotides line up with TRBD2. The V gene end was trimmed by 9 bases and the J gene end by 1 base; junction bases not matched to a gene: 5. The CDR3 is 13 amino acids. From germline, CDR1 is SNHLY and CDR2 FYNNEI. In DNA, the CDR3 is TGTGCCAGTGTAGCGGGTATCCAAGAGACCCAGTACTTC. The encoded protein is CASVAGIQETQYF. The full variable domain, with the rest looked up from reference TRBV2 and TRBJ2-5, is EPEVTQTPSHQVTQMGQEVILRCVPISNHLYFYWYRQILGQKVEFLVSFYNNEISEKSEIFDDQFSVERPDGSNFTLKIRSTKLEDSAMYFCASVAGIQETQYFGPGTRLLVL.

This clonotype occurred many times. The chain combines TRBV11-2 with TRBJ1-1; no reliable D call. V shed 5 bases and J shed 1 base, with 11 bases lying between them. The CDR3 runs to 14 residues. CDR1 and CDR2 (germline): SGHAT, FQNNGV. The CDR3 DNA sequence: TGTGCCAGCAGCCACTTCGAGGAGAACACTGAAGCTTTCTTT. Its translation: CASSHFEENTEAFF. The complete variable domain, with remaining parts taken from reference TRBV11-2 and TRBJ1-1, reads EAGVAQSPRYKIIEKRQSVAFWCNPISGHATLYWYQQILGQGPKLLIQFQNNGVVDDSQLPKDRFSAERLKGVDSTLKIQPAKLEDSAVYLCASSHFEENTEAFFGQGTRLTVV.

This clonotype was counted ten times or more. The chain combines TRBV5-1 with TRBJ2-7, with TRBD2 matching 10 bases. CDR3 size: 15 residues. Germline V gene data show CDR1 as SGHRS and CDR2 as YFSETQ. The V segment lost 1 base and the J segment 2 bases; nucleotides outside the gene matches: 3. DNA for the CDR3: TGCGCCAGCAGCTTGAAAGCGGGGGGGACCTACGAGCAGTACTTC. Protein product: CASSLKAGGTYEQYF.

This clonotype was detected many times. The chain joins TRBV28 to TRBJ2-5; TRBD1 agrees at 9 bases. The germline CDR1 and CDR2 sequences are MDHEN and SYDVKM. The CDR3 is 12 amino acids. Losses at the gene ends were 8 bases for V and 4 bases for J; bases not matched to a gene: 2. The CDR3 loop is CASGTGSETQYF. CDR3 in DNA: TGTGCCAGCGGGACAGGGTCAGAGACCCAGTACTTC.

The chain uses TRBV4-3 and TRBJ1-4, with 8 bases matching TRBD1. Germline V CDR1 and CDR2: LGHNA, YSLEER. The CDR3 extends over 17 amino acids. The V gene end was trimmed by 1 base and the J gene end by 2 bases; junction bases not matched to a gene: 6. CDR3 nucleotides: TGCGCCAGCAGCCAAGTGTATCAGGGGGCGACTAATGAAAAACTGTTTTTT. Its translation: CASSQVYQGATNEKLFF.

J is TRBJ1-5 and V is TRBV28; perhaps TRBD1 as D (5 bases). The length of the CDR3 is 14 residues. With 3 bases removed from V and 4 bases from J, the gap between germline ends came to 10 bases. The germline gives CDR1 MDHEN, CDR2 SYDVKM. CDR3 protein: CASSFGNRNQPQHF. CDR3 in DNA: TGTGCCAGCAGTTTCGGGAACAGGAATCAGCCCCAGCATTTT.

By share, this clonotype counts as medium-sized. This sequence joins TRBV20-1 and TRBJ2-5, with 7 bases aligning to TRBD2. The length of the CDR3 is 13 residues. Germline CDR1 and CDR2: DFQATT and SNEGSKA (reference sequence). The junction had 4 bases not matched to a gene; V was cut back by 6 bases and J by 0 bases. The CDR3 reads CSAAAGNQETQYF. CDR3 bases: TGCAGTGCCGCAGCGGGAAACCAAGAGACCCAGTACTTC.

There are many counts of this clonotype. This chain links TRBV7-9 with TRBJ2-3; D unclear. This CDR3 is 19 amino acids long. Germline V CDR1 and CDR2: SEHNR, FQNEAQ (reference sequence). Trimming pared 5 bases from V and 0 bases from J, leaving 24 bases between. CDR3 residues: CASSPQRAIRSSSTDTQYF. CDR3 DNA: TGTGCCAGCAGCCCCCAACGGGCGATCCGGTCATCTAGCACAGATACGCAGTATTTT.

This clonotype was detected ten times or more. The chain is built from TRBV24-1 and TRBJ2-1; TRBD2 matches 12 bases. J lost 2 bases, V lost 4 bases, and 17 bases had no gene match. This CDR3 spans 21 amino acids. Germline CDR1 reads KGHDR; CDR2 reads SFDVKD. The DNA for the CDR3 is TGTGCCACCAGTGACTCCGGTACGGGACTAGCGGGCCCCGTAGCCTACAATGAGCAGTTCTTC. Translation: CATSDSGTGLAGPVAYNEQFF.

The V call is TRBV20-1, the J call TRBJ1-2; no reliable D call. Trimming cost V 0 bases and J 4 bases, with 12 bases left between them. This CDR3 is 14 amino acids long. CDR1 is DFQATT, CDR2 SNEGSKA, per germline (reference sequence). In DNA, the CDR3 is TGCAGTGCTAGAGATGAGGGCCGAGCCTATGGCTACACCTTC. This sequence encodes CSARDEGRAYGYTF.

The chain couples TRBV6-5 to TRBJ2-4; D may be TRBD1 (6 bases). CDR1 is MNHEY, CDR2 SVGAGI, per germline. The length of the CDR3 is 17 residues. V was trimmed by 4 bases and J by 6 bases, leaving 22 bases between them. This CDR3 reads CASSSGRSQGFGNIQYF. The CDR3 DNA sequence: TGTGCCAGCAGTTCGGGACGGAGCCAGGGGTTTGGAAACATTCAGTACTTC.

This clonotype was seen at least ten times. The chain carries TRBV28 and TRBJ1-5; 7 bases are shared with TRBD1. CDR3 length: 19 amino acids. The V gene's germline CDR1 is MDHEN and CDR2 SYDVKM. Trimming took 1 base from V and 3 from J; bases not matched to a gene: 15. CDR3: CASSLLTLGGAFANQPQHF. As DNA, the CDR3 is TGTGCCAGCAGTTTATTAACCCTAGGGGGCGCTTTCGCCAATCAGCCCCAGCATTTT.

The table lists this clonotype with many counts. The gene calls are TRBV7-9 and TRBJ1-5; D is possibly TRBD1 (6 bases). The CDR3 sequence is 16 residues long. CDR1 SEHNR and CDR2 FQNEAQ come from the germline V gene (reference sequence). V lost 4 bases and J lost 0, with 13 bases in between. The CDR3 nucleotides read TGTGCCAGCAGCTCCATGACAGGACATAGCAATCAGCCCCAGCATTTT. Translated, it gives CASSSMTGHSNQPQHF. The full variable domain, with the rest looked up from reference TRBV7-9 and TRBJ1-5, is DTGVSQNPRHKITKRGQNVTFRCDPISEHNRLYWYRQTLGQGPEFLTYFQNEAQLEKSRLLSDRFSAERPKGSFSTLEIQRTEQGDSAMYLCASSSMTGHSNQPQHFGDGTRLSIL.

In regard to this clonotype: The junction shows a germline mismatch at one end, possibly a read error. CDR3 in amino acids: CVSSLGSGFQETQYF. As DNA, the CDR3 is TGTGTCAGCAGCTTAGGATCCGGCTTCCAAGAGACCCAGTACTTC. V is TRBV7-2 and J is TRBJ2-5; unclear D gene. Germline loops: CDR1 SGHTA, CDR2 FQGNSA. This CDR3 contains 15 residues.

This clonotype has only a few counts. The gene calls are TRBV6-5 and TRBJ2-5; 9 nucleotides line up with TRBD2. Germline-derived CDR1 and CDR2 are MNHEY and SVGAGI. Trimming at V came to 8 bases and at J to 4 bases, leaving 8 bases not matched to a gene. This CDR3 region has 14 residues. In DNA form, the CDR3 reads TGTGCCAGCGGGTTCGCGGGGGGGCGAGAGACCCAGTACTTC. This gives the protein CASGFAGGRETQYF.

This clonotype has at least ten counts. The DNA for the CDR3 is TGCGCCAGCAGCCAAGATCGGGAGGGGTATGGCTACACCTTC. It yields the protein CASSQDREGYGYTF. J is TRBJ1-2 and V is TRBV4-3, with D possibly matching TRBD1 (5 bases). The CDR3 totals 14 residues. Between the trimmed V and J ends, which lost 0 bases and 5 bases, there was a span of 10 bases. Germline V gene data show CDR1 as LGHNA and CDR2 as YSLEER.

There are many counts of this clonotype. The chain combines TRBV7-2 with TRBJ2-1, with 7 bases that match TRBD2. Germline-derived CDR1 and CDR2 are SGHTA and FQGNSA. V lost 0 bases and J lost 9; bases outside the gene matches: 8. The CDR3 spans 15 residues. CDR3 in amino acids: CASSLARQGGSEQFF. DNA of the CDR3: TGTGCCAGCAGCTTAGCGCGGCAGGGAGGGAGTGAGCAGTTCTTC.

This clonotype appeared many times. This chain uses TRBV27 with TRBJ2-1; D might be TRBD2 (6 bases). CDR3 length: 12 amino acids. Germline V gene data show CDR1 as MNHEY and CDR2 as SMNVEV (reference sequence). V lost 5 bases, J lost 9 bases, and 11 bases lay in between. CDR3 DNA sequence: TGTGCCAGCAGTACTGTGGGGGGTGAGCAGTTCTTC. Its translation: CASSTVGGEQFF.